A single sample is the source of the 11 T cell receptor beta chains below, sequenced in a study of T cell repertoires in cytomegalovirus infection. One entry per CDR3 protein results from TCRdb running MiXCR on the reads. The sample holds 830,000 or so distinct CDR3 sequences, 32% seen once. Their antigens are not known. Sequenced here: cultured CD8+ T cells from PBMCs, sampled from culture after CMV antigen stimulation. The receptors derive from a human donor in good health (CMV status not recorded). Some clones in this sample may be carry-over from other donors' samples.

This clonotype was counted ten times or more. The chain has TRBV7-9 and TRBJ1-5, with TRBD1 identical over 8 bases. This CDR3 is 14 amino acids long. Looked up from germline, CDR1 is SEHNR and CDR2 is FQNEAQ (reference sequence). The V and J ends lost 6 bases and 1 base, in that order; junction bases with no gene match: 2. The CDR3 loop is CASSRQGSNQPQHF. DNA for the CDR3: TGTGCCAGCAGTCGACAGGGGAGCAATCAGCCCCAGCATTTT. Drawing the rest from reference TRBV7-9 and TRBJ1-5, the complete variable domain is DTGVSQNPRHKITKRGQNVTFRCDPISEHNRLYWYRQTLGQGPEFLTYFQNEAQLEKSRLLSDRFSAERPKGSFSTLEIQRTEQGDSAMYLCASSRQGSNQPQHFGDGTRLSIL.

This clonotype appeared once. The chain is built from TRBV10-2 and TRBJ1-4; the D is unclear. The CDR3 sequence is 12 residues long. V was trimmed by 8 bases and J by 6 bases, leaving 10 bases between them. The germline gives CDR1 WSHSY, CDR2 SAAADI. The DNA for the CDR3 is TGCGCCAGCGGCGTGGGTCATGAAAAACTGTTTTTT. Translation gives CASGVGHEKLFF.

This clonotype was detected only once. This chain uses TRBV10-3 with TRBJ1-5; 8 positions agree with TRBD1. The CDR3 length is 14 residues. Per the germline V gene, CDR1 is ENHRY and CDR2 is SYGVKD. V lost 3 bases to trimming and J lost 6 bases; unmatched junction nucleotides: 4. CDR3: CAISESRGLQPQHF. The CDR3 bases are TGTGCCATCAGTGAATCCAGGGGGCTTCAGCCCCAGCATTTT.

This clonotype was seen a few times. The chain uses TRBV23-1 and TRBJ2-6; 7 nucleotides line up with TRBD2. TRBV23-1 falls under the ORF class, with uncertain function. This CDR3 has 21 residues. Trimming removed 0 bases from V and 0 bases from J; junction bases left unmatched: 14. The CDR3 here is CASSQSSLGGMGDSGANVLTF. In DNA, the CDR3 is TGCGCCAGCAGTCAATCAAGCCTCGGGGGGATGGGGGACTCTGGGGCCAACGTCCTGACTTTC.

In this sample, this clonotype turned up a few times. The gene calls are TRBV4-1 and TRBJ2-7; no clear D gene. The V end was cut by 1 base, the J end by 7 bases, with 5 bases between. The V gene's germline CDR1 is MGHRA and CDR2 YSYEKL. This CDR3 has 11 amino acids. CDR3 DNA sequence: TGCGCCAGCAGCCAAGGGTCAGAGCAGTACTTC. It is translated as CASSQGSEQYF.

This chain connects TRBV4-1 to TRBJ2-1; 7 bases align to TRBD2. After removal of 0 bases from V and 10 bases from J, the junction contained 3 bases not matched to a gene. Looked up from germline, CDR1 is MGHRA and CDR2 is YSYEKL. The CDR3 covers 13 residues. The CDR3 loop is CASSQDPGGEQFF. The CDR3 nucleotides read TGCGCCAGCAGCCAAGATCCGGGGGGAGAGCAGTTCTTC.

DNA of the CDR3: TGTGCCATCGAAAGTGAGGTTAGCAATCAGCCCCAGCATTTT. Amino acid sequence: CAIESEVSNQPQHF. The J gene is TRBJ1-5, the V gene TRBV7-9; no firm D call. Trimming took off 10 bases at V and 0 bases at J, with 13 bases between the two ends. The V gene's germline CDR1 is SEHNR and CDR2 FQNEAQ (reference sequence). CDR3 length: 14 amino acids.

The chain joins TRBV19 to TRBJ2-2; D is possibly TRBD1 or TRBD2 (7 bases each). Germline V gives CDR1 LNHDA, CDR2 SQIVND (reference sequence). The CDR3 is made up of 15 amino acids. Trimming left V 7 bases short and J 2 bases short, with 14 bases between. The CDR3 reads CASNHRGLNTGELFF. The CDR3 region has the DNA TGTGCCAGTAACCACAGGGGACTAAACACCGGGGAGCTGTTTTTT.

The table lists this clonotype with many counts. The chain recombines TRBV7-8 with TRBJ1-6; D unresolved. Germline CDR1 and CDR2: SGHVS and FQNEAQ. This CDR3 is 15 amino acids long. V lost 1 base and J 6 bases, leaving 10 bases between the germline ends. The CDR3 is CASSLDGSRNSPLHF. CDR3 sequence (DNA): TGTGCCAGCAGCTTAGACGGATCCCGTAATTCACCCCTCCACTTT. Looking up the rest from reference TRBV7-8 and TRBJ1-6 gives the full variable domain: GAGVSQSPRYKVAKRGQDVALRCDPISGHVSLFWYQQALGQGPEFLTYFQNEAQLDKSGLPSDRFFAERPEGSVSTLKIQRTQQEDSAVYLCASSLDGSRNSPLHFGNGTRLTVT.

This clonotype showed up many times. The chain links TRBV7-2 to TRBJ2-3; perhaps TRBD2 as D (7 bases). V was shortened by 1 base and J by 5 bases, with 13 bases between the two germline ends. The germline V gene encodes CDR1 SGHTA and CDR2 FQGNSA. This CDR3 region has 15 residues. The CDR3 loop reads CASSLVGGPLDTQYF. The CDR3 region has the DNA TGTGCCAGCAGCTTAGTCGGGGGGCCACTAGATACGCAGTATTTT.

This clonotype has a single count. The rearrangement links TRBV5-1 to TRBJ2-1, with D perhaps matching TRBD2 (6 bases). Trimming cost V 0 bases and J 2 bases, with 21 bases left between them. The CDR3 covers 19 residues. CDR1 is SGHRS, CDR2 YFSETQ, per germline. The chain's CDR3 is CASSLVAGLRRGTYNEQFF. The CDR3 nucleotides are TGCGCCAGCAGCTTGGTCGCCGGCCTAAGGAGGGGTACCTACAATGAGCAGTTCTTC. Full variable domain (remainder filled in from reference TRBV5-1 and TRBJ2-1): KAGVTQTPRYLIKTRGQQVTLSCSPISGHRSVSWYQQTPGQGLQFLFEYFSETQRNKGNFPGRFSGRQFSNSRSEMNVSTLELGDSALYLCASSLVAGLRRGTYNEQFFGPGTRLTVL.